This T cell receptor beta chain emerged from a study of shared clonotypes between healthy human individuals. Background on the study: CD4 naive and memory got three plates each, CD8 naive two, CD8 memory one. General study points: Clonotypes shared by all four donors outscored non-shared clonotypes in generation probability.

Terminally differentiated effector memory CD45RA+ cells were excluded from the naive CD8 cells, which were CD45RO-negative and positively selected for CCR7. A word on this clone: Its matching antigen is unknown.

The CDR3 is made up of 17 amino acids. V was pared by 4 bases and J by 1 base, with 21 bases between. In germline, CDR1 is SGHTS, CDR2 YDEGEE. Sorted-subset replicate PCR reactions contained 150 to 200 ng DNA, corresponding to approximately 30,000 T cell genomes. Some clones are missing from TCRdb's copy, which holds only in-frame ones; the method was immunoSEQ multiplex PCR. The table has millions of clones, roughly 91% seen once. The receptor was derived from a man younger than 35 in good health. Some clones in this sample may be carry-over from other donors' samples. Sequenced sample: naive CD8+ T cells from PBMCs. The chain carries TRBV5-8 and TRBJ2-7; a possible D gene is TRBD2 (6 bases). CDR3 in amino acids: CASSTRTLEGPSYEQYF. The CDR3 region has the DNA TGTGCCAGCAGCACTCGGACGCTGGAGGGGCCTTCCTACGAGCAGTACTTC.